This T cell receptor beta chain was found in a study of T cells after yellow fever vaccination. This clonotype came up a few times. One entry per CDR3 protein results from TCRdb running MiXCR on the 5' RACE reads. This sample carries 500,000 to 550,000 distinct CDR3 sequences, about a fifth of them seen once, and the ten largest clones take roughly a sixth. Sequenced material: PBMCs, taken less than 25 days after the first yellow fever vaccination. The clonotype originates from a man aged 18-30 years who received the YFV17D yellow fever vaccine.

The CDR3: CASSGRGSSYEQYF. For the CDR3, the DNA is TGCGCCAGCAGCGGACGCGGGAGCTCCTACGAGCAGTACTTC. The chain couples TRBV5-1 to TRBJ2-7; 7 nucleotides line up with TRBD2. V was clipped by 4 bases and J by 0 bases; unmatched bases: 4. The CDR3 contains 14 residues. The germline V gene has CDR1 SGHRS and CDR2 YFSETQ.